A selection of T cell receptor beta chains follows, all from one sample in a study of early T cells in non-severe SARS-CoV-2 infection. TCRdb re-derived calls from the 5' RACE reads in MiXCR, one entry per CDR3 protein. The sample shows tens of thousands of distinct CDR3 sequences, 9.5% to 15% of them seen only once. Sequenced: whole blood. The receptors shown here come from an adult who was a healthcare worker with PCR-confirmed SARS-CoV-2 infection or an uninfected control (not recorded which). Each CDR3 is given with its conserved first and last residue. The order of the fields is clone size, D gene, V gene, J gene, CDR3 protein, CDR3 DNA. The D gene is left open where the match is weak. The size field is filled for only some rows; it gives once, few, many or a size class.

abundance: many; d_gene: -; v_gene: TRBV7-2; j_gene: TRBJ2-7; CDR3aa: CASSLPPDSDYEQYF; CDR3nt: TGTGCCAGCAGCTTACCCCCGGACAGCGACTACGAGCAGTACTTC
abundance: many; d_gene: TRBD2; v_gene: TRBV20-1; j_gene: TRBJ2-3; CDR3aa: CSARGLAGGVGPTDTQYF; CDR3nt: TGCAGTGCTAGAGGCCTAGCGGGAGGTGTGGGTCCCACAGATACGCAGTATTTT
abundance: many; d_gene: -; v_gene: TRBV28; j_gene: TRBJ2-5; CDR3aa: CASSQGRTQYF; CDR3nt: TGTGCCAGCAGTCAAGGCCGTACCCAGTACTTC
abundance: many; d_gene: -; v_gene: TRBV25-1; j_gene: TRBJ1-1; CDR3aa: CASSEGNTEAFF; CDR3nt: TGTGCCAGCAGTGAGGGGAACACTGAAGCTTTCTTT
abundance: many; d_gene: -; v_gene: TRBV3-1; j_gene: TRBJ1-1; CDR3aa: CASSQDATEAFF; CDR3nt: TGTGCCAGCAGCCAAGATGCGACAGAAGCTTTCTTT
abundance: -; d_gene: -; v_gene: TRBV6-5; j_gene: TRBJ1-1; CDR3aa: CASSSPGGDTEAFF; CDR3nt: TGTGCCAGCAGTTCCCCTGGGGGGGACACTGAAGCTTTCTTT
abundance: many; d_gene: TRBD1; v_gene: TRBV4-3; j_gene: TRBJ2-7; CDR3aa: CASSQERDSSYEQYF; CDR3nt: TGCGCCAGCAGCCAAGAGAGGGACAGCTCCTACGAGCAGTACTTC
abundance: many; d_gene: TRBD1; v_gene: TRBV5-6; j_gene: TRBJ1-2; CDR3aa: CASSLTGGEGYTF; CDR3nt: TGTGCCAGCAGCTTAACAGGGGGTGAAGGCTACACCTTC
abundance: many; d_gene: TRBD1; v_gene: TRBV11-2; j_gene: TRBJ2-2; CDR3aa: CASSLLGQDLTGELFF; CDR3nt: TGTGCCAGCAGCTTACTGGGACAGGATCTCACCGGGGAGCTGTTTTTT
abundance: -; d_gene: -; v_gene: TRBV20-1; j_gene: TRBJ2-3; CDR3aa: CSAPLAAITDTQYF; CDR3nt: TGCAGTGCTCCCCTTGCGGCTATCACAGATACGCAGTATTTT
abundance: many; d_gene: -; v_gene: TRBV20-1; j_gene: TRBJ2-5; CDR3aa: CSAGISGRQETQYF; CDR3nt: TGCAGTGCTGGGATTAGCGGCAGGCAAGAGACCCAGTACTTC
abundance: many; d_gene: -; v_gene: TRBV12-3/TRBV12-4; j_gene: TRBJ1-1; CDR3aa: CASSLGPPRTAEAFF; CDR3nt: TGTGCCAGCAGTTTAGGGCCCCCGAGGACAGCAGAAGCTTTCTTT
abundance: -; d_gene: -; v_gene: TRBV29-1; j_gene: TRBJ1-2; CDR3aa: CSVETRRETGYTF; CDR3nt: TGCAGCGTTGAGACTCGAAGGGAAACTGGCTACACCTTC
abundance: many; d_gene: TRBD2; v_gene: TRBV5-4; j_gene: TRBJ2-6; CDR3aa: CASSSGGSGANVLTF; CDR3nt: TGTGCCAGCAGTTCGGGAGGGTCTGGGGCCAACGTCCTGACTTTC
abundance: many; d_gene: -; v_gene: TRBV5-6; j_gene: TRBJ2-4; CDR3aa: CASSLGLAKNIQYF; CDR3nt: TGTGCCAGCAGCTTGGGCCTAGCCAAAAACATTCAGTACTTC
abundance: many; d_gene: TRBD1; v_gene: TRBV19; j_gene: TRBJ2-3; CDR3aa: CASSFGQVPSTDTQYF; CDR3nt: TGTGCCAGTAGTTTCGGACAGGTACCTAGCACAGATACGCAGTATTTT
abundance: many; d_gene: TRBD2; v_gene: TRBV24-1; j_gene: TRBJ2-1; CDR3aa: CATRAGGPANEQFF; CDR3nt: TGTGCCACCAGAGCGGGGGGGCCGGCCAATGAGCAGTTCTTC
abundance: -; d_gene: TRBD2; v_gene: TRBV10-3; j_gene: TRBJ2-3; CDR3aa: CAISEVAGGQGDTQYF; CDR3nt: TGTGCCATCAGTGAGGTAGCGGGGGGGCAAGGAGATACGCAGTATTTT
abundance: many; d_gene: TRBD1; v_gene: TRBV5-4; j_gene: TRBJ2-2; CDR3aa: CASSSTGVNVIGELFF; CDR3nt: TGTGCCAGCAGCTCGACAGGGGTTAATGTCATCGGGGAGCTGTTTTTT
abundance: many; d_gene: -; v_gene: TRBV2; j_gene: TRBJ2-2; CDR3aa: CASSLGPGELFF; CDR3nt: TGTGCCAGCAGCCTGGGTCCCGGGGAGCTGTTTTTT
abundance: many; d_gene: TRBD1; v_gene: TRBV4-3; j_gene: TRBJ2-2; CDR3aa: CASSQGEGAAGELFF; CDR3nt: TGCGCCAGCAGCCAAGGCGAGGGGGCGGCAGGGGAGCTGTTTTTT
abundance: many; d_gene: TRBD1; v_gene: TRBV5-6; j_gene: TRBJ2-7; CDR3aa: CASSWDSDEQYF; CDR3nt: TGTGCCAGCAGCTGGGACAGCGACGAGCAGTACTTC
abundance: many; d_gene: -; v_gene: TRBV4-3; j_gene: TRBJ2-7; CDR3aa: CASSQTPGPYEQYF; CDR3nt: TGCGCCAGCAGCCAAACCCCTGGCCCCTACGAGCAGTACTTC
abundance: many; d_gene: -; v_gene: TRBV12-3/TRBV12-4; j_gene: TRBJ1-2; CDR3aa: CASSFVGDNYGYTF; CDR3nt: TGTGCCAGCAGTTTCGTCGGAGACAACTATGGCTACACCTTC
abundance: many; d_gene: -; v_gene: TRBV24-1; j_gene: TRBJ2-3; CDR3aa: CATSDFLDTQYF; CDR3nt: TGTGCCACCAGTGATTTTTTGGATACGCAGTATTTT
abundance: many; d_gene: TRBD1; v_gene: TRBV2; j_gene: TRBJ1-2; CDR3aa: CASSATGEHYGYTF; CDR3nt: TGTGCCAGCAGTGCGACAGGGGAGCACTATGGCTACACCTTC
abundance: many; d_gene: -; v_gene: TRBV12-3/TRBV12-4; j_gene: TRBJ1-6; CDR3aa: CASRTGTTSSPLHF; CDR3nt: TGTGCCAGCAGAACCGGGACCACGTCCTCACCCCTCCACTTT
abundance: many; d_gene: -; v_gene: TRBV5-1; j_gene: TRBJ1-2; CDR3aa: CASSLNTVRHYGYTF; CDR3nt: TGCGCCAGCAGCTTGAATACAGTCCGACACTATGGCTACACCTTC
abundance: -; d_gene: -; v_gene: TRBV12-3/TRBV12-4; j_gene: TRBJ2-7; CDR3aa: CASSSMRQTYEQYF; CDR3nt: TGTGCCAGCAGTTCTATGAGACAGACCTACGAGCAGTACTTC
abundance: many; d_gene: -; v_gene: TRBV28; j_gene: TRBJ2-7; CDR3aa: CATRDEGYEQYF; CDR3nt: TGTGCCACCAGGGATGAGGGATACGAGCAGTACTTC
abundance: many; d_gene: -; v_gene: TRBV5-1; j_gene: TRBJ2-1; CDR3aa: CASSSQSSYNEQFF; CDR3nt: TGCGCCAGCAGCTCTCAGAGCTCCTACAATGAGCAGTTCTTC
abundance: many; d_gene: TRBD1; v_gene: TRBV2; j_gene: TRBJ1-1; CDR3aa: CASSGDSQVTEAFF; CDR3nt: TGTGCCAGCAGTGGGGACAGCCAGGTGACTGAAGCTTTCTTT
abundance: many; d_gene: -; v_gene: TRBV30; j_gene: TRBJ1-1; CDR3aa: CAWSAGRTEAFF; CDR3nt: TGTGCCTGGAGTGCAGGGCGGACTGAAGCTTTCTTT
abundance: many; d_gene: -; v_gene: TRBV15; j_gene: TRBJ1-4; CDR3aa: CATSRDHEKLFF; CDR3nt: TGTGCCACCAGCAGAGATCATGAAAAACTGTTTTTT
abundance: many; d_gene: TRBD2; v_gene: TRBV28; j_gene: TRBJ2-7; CDR3aa: CASTPDREGLYEQYF; CDR3nt: TGTGCCAGCACCCCAGATCGGGAGGGCCTCTACGAGCAGTACTTC
abundance: few; d_gene: TRBD1; v_gene: TRBV10-3; j_gene: TRBJ1-3; CDR3aa: CAISTGTAAGNTIYF; CDR3nt: TGTGCCATCAGCACCGGGACAGCAGCAGGGAACACCATATATTTT
abundance: many; d_gene: TRBD2; v_gene: TRBV13; j_gene: TRBJ2-1; CDR3aa: CASSPIRLAGGYEQFF; CDR3nt: TGTGCCAGCAGCCCCATCAGACTAGCGGGCGGTTATGAGCAGTTCTTC
abundance: many; d_gene: -; v_gene: TRBV6-5; j_gene: TRBJ1-5; CDR3aa: CASSFRSNQPQHF; CDR3nt: TGTGCCAGCAGTTTCCGTAGCAATCAGCCCCAGCATTTT
abundance: many; d_gene: -; v_gene: TRBV10-2; j_gene: TRBJ2-5; CDR3aa: CASSDWRETQYF; CDR3nt: TGCGCCAGCAGTGACTGGAGGGAGACCCAGTACTTC
abundance: many; d_gene: -; v_gene: TRBV20-1; j_gene: TRBJ1-2; CDR3aa: CSARSQGLVSDGYTF; CDR3nt: TGCAGTGCTAGGAGTCAGGGGTTGGTTTCTGATGGCTACACCTTC
abundance: many; d_gene: TRBD1; v_gene: TRBV6-5; j_gene: TRBJ1-6; CDR3aa: CASNPGDRDSPLHF; CDR3nt: TGTGCCAGCAACCCGGGGGACAGGGACTCACCCCTCCACTTT
abundance: many; d_gene: -; v_gene: TRBV5-6; j_gene: TRBJ1-4; CDR3aa: CASSLFPNEKLFF; CDR3nt: TGTGCCAGCAGCTTGTTCCCGAATGAAAAACTGTTTTTT
abundance: once; d_gene: -; v_gene: TRBV7-2; j_gene: TRBJ2-5; CDR3aa: CASSLVPRSREETQYF; CDR3nt: TGTGCCAGCAGCTTAGTTCCCAGGTCGCGAGAAGAGACCCAGTACTTC
abundance: many; d_gene: -; v_gene: TRBV11-2; j_gene: TRBJ2-7; CDR3aa: CASSLDLKGYSDAGEQYF; CDR3nt: TGTGCCAGCAGCTTAGATTTAAAGGGGTACAGCGACGCCGGGGAGCAGTACTTC
abundance: many; d_gene: -; v_gene: TRBV10-3; j_gene: TRBJ2-7; CDR3aa: CAISESKGARRVEQYF; CDR3nt: TGTGCCATCAGTGAGTCTAAAGGGGCGAGGAGAGTTGAGCAGTACTTC
abundance: many; d_gene: TRBD1; v_gene: TRBV12-3/TRBV12-4; j_gene: TRBJ2-2; CDR3aa: CASSTRQGTPNTGELFF; CDR3nt: TGTGCCAGCAGCACCAGACAGGGGACCCCGAACACCGGGGAGCTGTTTTTT
abundance: many; d_gene: -; v_gene: TRBV7-2; j_gene: TRBJ2-6; CDR3aa: CASSLFFAAPAYSGANVLTF; CDR3nt: TGTGCCAGCAGCTTATTTTTCGCGGCCCCGGCGTACTCTGGGGCCAACGTCCTGACTTTC
abundance: many; d_gene: TRBD1; v_gene: TRBV7-8; j_gene: TRBJ2-5; CDR3aa: CASSLGTAQETQYF; CDR3nt: TGTGCCAGCAGCCTGGGGACAGCTCAAGAGACCCAGTACTTC
abundance: many; d_gene: -; v_gene: TRBV20-1; j_gene: TRBJ1-2; CDR3aa: CSARLSNLQSGYTF; CDR3nt: TGCAGTGCTAGGTTGTCCAATCTCCAGTCTGGCTACACCTTC